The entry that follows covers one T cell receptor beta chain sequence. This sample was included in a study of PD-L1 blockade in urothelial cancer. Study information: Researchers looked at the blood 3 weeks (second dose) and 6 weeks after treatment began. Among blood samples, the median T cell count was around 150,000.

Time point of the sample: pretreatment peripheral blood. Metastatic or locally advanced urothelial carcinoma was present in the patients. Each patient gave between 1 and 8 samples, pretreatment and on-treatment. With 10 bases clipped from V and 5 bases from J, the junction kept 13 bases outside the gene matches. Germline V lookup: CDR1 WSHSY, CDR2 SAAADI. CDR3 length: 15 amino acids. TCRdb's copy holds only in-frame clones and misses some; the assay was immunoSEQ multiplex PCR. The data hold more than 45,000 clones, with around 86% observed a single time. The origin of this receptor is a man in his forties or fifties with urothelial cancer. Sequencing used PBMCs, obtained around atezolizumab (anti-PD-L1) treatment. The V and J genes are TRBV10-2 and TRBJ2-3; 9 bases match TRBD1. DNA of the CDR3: TGCGCCACCCCAACCTCGGGACAGGGATTAGATACGCAGTATTTT. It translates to CATPTSGQGLDTQYF.